This TCR beta chain stems from a study of blood T cell repertoires in COVID-19 (dated by TCRdb to 2019 to 2021). Concerning the study at large: Samples from collaborators originated in the United States, Italy and Spain and spanned both the acute and convalescent phases of COVID-19. The prospective study material was composed of cDNA or gDNA derived from T cells, B-cell-depleted T cells, or PBMCs. The dataset comprised deeply sampled blood TCRbeta repertoires from subjects exposed to, actively infected with, or recovered from COVID-19. The repertoires were made available in a free public database intended to serve as a resource for research on the immune response to SARS-CoV-2. The samples were drawn from the first 160 participants of the ongoing ImmuneRACE study and from about 1,200 subjects provided by 6 global collaborators. Sample metadata almost always included a de-identified subject ID, COVID-19 status, age in years and sex. Where available, HLA class I and class II types were taken from metadata supplied by the sample provider and were not determined by assay-based typing.

A remark on this clone: No cognate antigen has been identified for it. Base qualities are not provided; no much larger clone lies one nucleotide away.

TCRbeta CDR3 regions were amplified from genomic DNA by means of the immunoSEQ Assay, a bias-controlled multiplex PCR. The study's processing was this. Within the assay, amplification of reference gene primers was used to estimate how many nucleated cells each sample contained. To quantify the absolute abundance of each unique TCRbeta CDR3 rearrangement, sequence reads were collapsed and filtered. For each sample, productive Simpson clonality was calculated by taking the square root of Simpson's diversity index across productive rearrangements. TCRdb carries this immuneACCESS record with in-frame sequences only. Its versions omit some clonotypes, under half of them owing to an unresolved V gene in the studies checked, with the rest unexplained. That table furnishes V, J and clone size, whereas the DNA furnished D and trimming. The sample contains around 330,000 clones, about nine tenths of them found a single time. The ten largest clones take up over 4% of the sample.

In the prospective study, participants were 18 to 89 years old, resided in 20 to 30 geographic areas of the United States, and were enrolled through a virtual design. In the prospective study, participants were assigned to cohorts based on the clinical history participants reported in a screening survey and a study questionnaire. Recovered participants in ImmuneRACE Cohort 3 were defined by two consecutive negative NP/OP PCR tests, clearance by a healthcare professional, or resolution of symptoms. Mobile phlebotomists in the prospective study collected whole blood, serum and a nasopharyngeal or oropharyngeal swab from every participant. Additional blood draws and questionnaires over an approximately 2-month period could optionally be provided by prospective study participants. Blood samples from the prospective study were shipped frozen or at room temperature prior to DNA extraction. V drops 6 bases and J drops 0 bases, leaving 11 bases in between. The CDR3 runs 15 residues from the cysteine to the phenylalanine. The CDR3 DNA has 45 bases and is translated from base 1. The germline V gene specifies MNHEY as CDR1 and SVGAGI as CDR2.

Broader findings and caveats from the paper: The quantity of clinical and demographic metadata differed by source and by participant and was supplied without curation.

The TCR comes from a man in his 60s who had recovered from COVID-19. The chain is made from TRBV6-5 and TRBJ2-2; TRBD1 is a possible D gene, resting on 6 matching bases. The sample consisted of PBMCs or T cells enriched from blood (not recorded which). The DNA reads TGTGCCAGCAGCCCGGGACACACGAACACCGGGGAGCTGTTTTTT. Translated, it reads CASSPGHTNTGELFF.